This T cell receptor (beta chain) came from a study of human T cells and chemical hapten exposure. Time point described: patch test 2, 6 weeks after DPC sensitization. Treatment defined: therapeutic diphenylcyclopropenone sensitization with weekly scalp DPC. Phlebotomy was performed prior to application of every patch test. In the library, unique molecular identifiers were attached to individual cDNA molecules. Original processing notes: Sampled TCR counts reached a median of roughly 100,000 per sample, with values ranging from roughly 20,000 to 700,000. TCRdb called the RACE reads again in MiXCR, with one record for every CDR3 protein. The V and J calls, along with clone size, are taken from TCRdb and not from the paper's own processing. The data contain a few hundred thousand distinct CDR3 sequences, just under 6.5% of them singletons. This clonotype was observed a few times. V was pared by 3 bases and J by 4 bases, with 10 bases of the junction left unmatched. The CDR3 extends over 17 amino acids. Germline loops: CDR1 DFQATT, CDR2 SNEGSKA (reference sequence).

Material: whole blood, obtained in connection with sensitization to the hapten diphenylcyclopropenone (DPC). This receptor was taken from a woman aged 18-29 years with alopecia areata. Some clones in this sample may be carry-over from other donors' samples. This rearrangement joins TRBV20-1 to TRBJ2-3, with TRBD2 identical over 13 bases. The CDR3 DNA reads TGCAGTGCTAGGACTCCCCTACTAGCGGGGGGGTCAGATACGCAGTATTTT. Its protein is CSARTPLLAGGSDTQYF.